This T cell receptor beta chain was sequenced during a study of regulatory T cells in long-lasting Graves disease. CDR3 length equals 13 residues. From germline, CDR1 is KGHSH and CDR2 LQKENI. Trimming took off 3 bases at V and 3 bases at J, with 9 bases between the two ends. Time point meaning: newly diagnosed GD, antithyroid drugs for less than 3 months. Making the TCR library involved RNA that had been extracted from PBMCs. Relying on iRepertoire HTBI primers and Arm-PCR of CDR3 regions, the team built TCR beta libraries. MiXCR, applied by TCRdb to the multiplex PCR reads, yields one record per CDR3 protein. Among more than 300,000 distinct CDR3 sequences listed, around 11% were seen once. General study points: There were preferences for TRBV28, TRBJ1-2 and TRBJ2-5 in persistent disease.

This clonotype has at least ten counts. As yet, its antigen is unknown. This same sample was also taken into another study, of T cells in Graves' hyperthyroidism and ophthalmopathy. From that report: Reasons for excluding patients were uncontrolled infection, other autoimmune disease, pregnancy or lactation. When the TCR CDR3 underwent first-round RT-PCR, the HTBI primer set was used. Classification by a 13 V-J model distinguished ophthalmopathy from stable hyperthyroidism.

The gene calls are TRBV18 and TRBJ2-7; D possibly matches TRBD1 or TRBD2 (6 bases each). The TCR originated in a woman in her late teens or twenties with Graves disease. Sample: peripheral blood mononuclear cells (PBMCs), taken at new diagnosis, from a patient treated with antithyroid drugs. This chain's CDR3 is CASSPGGFYEQYF. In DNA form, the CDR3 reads TGTGCCAGCTCACCGGGGGGCTTCTACGAGCAGTACTTC.